The 26 T cell receptor beta chains below were found in one sample sequenced in a study of early T cells in non-severe SARS-CoV-2 infection. TCRdb fed the 5' RACE reads into MiXCR, producing one record per CDR3 protein. The sample comprises more than 95,000 distinct CDR3 sequences, approximately 11% of which are singletons, and around 4.3% rests with the top ten. The input for sequencing was whole blood, taken at baseline. The receptors were sampled from an adult who was a healthcare worker with PCR-confirmed SARS-CoV-2 infection or an uninfected control (not recorded which).

The sample holds many counts of this clonotype. V gene TRBV12-3 or TRBV12-4 combines with J gene TRBJ1-1; D unclear. V dropped 5 bases and J dropped 3 bases, with 10 bases sitting between them. CDR3 size: 13 residues. For the CDR3, the DNA is TGTGCCAGCAGTGACAAGAGAGACACTGAAGCTTTCTTT. Protein: CASSDKRDTEAFF.

The rearrangement uses TRBV4-2 and TRBJ1-2, with a possible D match to TRBD1 (5 bases). CDR3 length: 16 amino acids. The ends were cut back, 0 bases at V and 3 bases at J, with 14 bases in the middle. Germline V lookup: CDR1 LGHNA, CDR2 YNFKEQ. CDR3 bases: TGTGCCAGCAGCCAAGATATCAGGACAACCCACTATGGCTACACCTTC. This gives the protein CASSQDIRTTHYGYTF.

In this sample, this clonotype turned up a few times. The chain links TRBV10-3 to TRBJ2-3; D could derive from TRBD1 or TRBD2 (6 bases each). CDR1 is ENHRY and CDR2 is SYGVKD in the germline V gene. The CDR3 is 14 residues long. The V end was cut by 3 bases, the J end by 4 bases, with 11 bases between. DNA of the CDR3: TGTGCCATCAGTGATGGGGGGCGCGCAGATACGCAGTATTTT. This sequence encodes CAISDGGRADTQYF.

This clonotype was seen a handful of times. The chain recombines TRBV4-3 with TRBJ2-1; 13 nucleotides match TRBD2. Per the germline V gene, CDR1 is LGHNA and CDR2 is YSLEER. This CDR3 has 17 amino acids. Trimming removed 3 bases from V and 4 bases from J; junction bases left unmatched: 6. The CDR3, as DNA: TGCGCCAGCAGCCAGGGGACTAGCGGGATGGGTTACAATGAGCAGTTCTTC. Protein: CASSQGTSGMGYNEQFF.

This clonotype was seen at least ten times. This sequence joins TRBV20-1 and TRBJ2-3, with 8 nucleotides matching TRBD2. Germline values: CDR1 DFQATT, CDR2 SNEGSKA (reference sequence). CDR3 length: 15 residues. The trim removed 3 bases at V and 8 bases at J, leaving 13 bases unmatched. The CDR3 loop is CSASGAGGPLGTQYF. The CDR3 DNA reads as TGCAGTGCTAGTGGTGCGGGAGGCCCTCTGGGTACGCAGTATTTT.

This clonotype was found a few times. This sequence joins TRBV7-3 and TRBJ2-3, with D possibly being TRBD2 (5 bases). The CDR3 is 17 residues long. CDR1 is SGHTA and CDR2 is FQGTGA in the germline V gene. Trimming pared 5 bases from V and 2 bases from J, leaving 20 bases between. CDR3 sequence: CASSPFPAGVHTDTQYF. The DNA for the CDR3 is TGTGCCAGCAGCCCGTTTCCGGCCGGGGTCCACACAGATACGCAGTATTTT. The full variable domain, in which reference TRBV7-3 and TRBJ2-3 provide the parts outside the CDR3, is GAGVSQTPSNKVTEKGKYVELRCDPISGHTALYWYRQSLGQGPEFLIYFQGTGAADDSGLPNDRFFAVRPEGSVSTLKIQRTERGDSAVYLCASSPFPAGVHTDTQYFGPGTRLTVL.

This chain joins TRBV18 and TRBJ2-7; possible D gene TRBD1, 6 bases. Germline CDR1 and CDR2: KGHSH and LQKENI. This CDR3 has 14 residues. Trimming stripped 2 bases from V and 5 bases from J, with 13 bases between. CDR3 region: CASSPNPGHNEQYF. DNA of the CDR3: TGTGCCAGCTCACCAAACCCGGGACACAACGAGCAGTACTTC.

This clonotype was observed a handful of times. The rearrangement links TRBV20-1 to TRBJ2-2; no reliable D call. V dropped 1 base and J dropped 6 bases, with 12 bases sitting between them. CDR3 length: 14 residues. The germline CDR1 and CDR2 sequences are DFQATT and SNEGSKA (reference sequence). The CDR3 sequence is CSARGRVGSGELFF. The DNA for the CDR3 is TGCAGTGCTAGAGGAAGGGTCGGGTCCGGGGAGCTGTTTTTT.

V is TRBV6-6 and J is TRBJ1-5; 7 bases are shared with TRBD1. This CDR3 has 16 amino acids. V dropped 5 bases and J dropped 3; count of bases not matched to a gene: 10. The V gene's germline CDR1 is MNHNY and CDR2 SVGAGI (reference sequence). CDR3 nucleotides: TGTGCCAGCAGTCTACAGGGGCCGGGGTTCAATCAGCCCCAGCATTTT. It codes for CASSLQGPGFNQPQHF.

This clonotype was seen only a few times. The chain combines TRBV13 with TRBJ1-6, with D possibly TRBD1 on 6 matching bases. Germline CDR1 PRHDT, CDR2 FYEKMQ (reference sequence). Trimming left V 5 bases short and J 6 bases short, with 20 bases between. This CDR3 spans 17 amino acids. CDR3 protein: CASSTWYGGPANSPLHF. The DNA for the CDR3 is TGTGCCAGCAGCACCTGGTACGGGGGGCCGGCTAATTCACCCCTCCACTTT.

The chain joins TRBV11-3 to TRBJ2-7, with D perhaps TRBD1 or TRBD2 (5 bases each). Germline V lookup: CDR1 SGHNT, CDR2 YENEEA. The CDR3 runs to 13 residues. Trimming cost V 5 bases and J 4 bases, with 12 bases left between them. In DNA, the CDR3 is TGTGCCAGCAGCCTCGGGGCTGAGTACGAGCAGTACTTC. This sequence encodes CASSLGAEYEQYF.

This clonotype was recorded a few times. The gene calls are TRBV27 and TRBJ2-1, with 9 bases fitting TRBD2. The CDR3 is made up of 14 amino acids. CDR1 is MNHEY and CDR2 is SMNVEV in the germline V gene (reference sequence). J gave up 7 bases and V 2 bases, and 3 bases lay outside the gene matches. The CDR3 region has the DNA TGTGCCAGCAGTTTAGCTAGCGGGGCAAATGAGCAGTTCTTC. This encodes CASSLASGANEQFF.

The sample holds many counts of this clonotype. The chain carries TRBV10-3 and TRBJ2-7; possibly TRBD1 for D (6 bases). The V and J ends lost 8 bases and 2 bases respectively, with 16 bases between them. CDR3 size: 14 residues. Germline-derived CDR1 and CDR2 are ENHRY and SYGVKD. The CDR3 loop reads CAIEQGTPPYEQYF. CDR3 nucleotide sequence: TGTGCCATCGAACAAGGGACACCCCCCTACGAGCAGTACTTC.

This chain uses TRBV7-9 with TRBJ1-2, with D possibly TRBD1 on 6 matching bases. The CDR3 spans 14 residues. The germline gives CDR1 SEHNR, CDR2 FQNEAQ (reference sequence). V lost 5 bases to trimming and J lost 7 bases, with 17 bases between them. CDR3 nucleotide sequence: TGTGCCAGCAGCCTAAGGGACATTTTTTCTGGCTACACCTTC. It codes for CASSLRDIFSGYTF.

The chain joins TRBV6-6 to TRBJ2-1; TRBD2 matches at 13 bases. V shed 4 bases and J 8 bases; nucleotides not matched to a gene: 11. This CDR3 has 17 residues. Germline CDR1 reads MNHNY; CDR2 reads SVGAGI (reference sequence). CDR3 in amino acids: CASSSTKTSGGSDEQFF. CDR3 DNA: TGTGCCAGCAGTTCCACCAAGACTAGCGGGGGGAGCGATGAGCAGTTCTTC.

In this sample, this clonotype turned up many times. This chain connects TRBV5-6 to TRBJ2-7; TRBD2 aligns across 11 bases. The CDR3 runs to 13 residues. In germline, CDR1 is SGHDT, CDR2 YYEEEE. V dropped 5 bases and J dropped 6; count of bases not matched to a gene: 4. CDR3 DNA sequence: TGTGCCAGCAGAACCACTAGCGGGAGCGAGCAGTACTTC. Protein product: CASRTTSGSEQYF. Drawing the rest from reference TRBV5-6 and TRBJ2-7, the complete variable domain is DAGVTQSPTHLIKTRGQQVTLRCSPKSGHDTVSWYQQALGQGPQFIFQYYEEEERQRGNFPDRFSGHQFPNYSSELNVNALLLGDSALYLCASRTTSGSEQYFGPGTRLTVT.

This clonotype was seen more than once but under ten times. The DNA for the CDR3 is TGTGCCAGCAGCAAAGCTAGTTCCGGGGAGCTGTTTTTT. Protein sequence: CASSKASSGELFF. The gene calls are TRBV3-1 and TRBJ2-2; D uncertain. Germline CDR1 LGHDT, CDR2 YNNKEL (reference sequence). This CDR3 comprises 13 residues. Trimming removed 5 bases at V and 6 bases at J, with 10 bases between.

J is TRBJ2-3 and V is TRBV6-6; 10 bases are shared with TRBD2. Losses at the gene ends were 5 bases for V and 4 bases for J; bases not matched to a gene: 12. This CDR3 region has 17 residues. The V gene's germline CDR1 is MNHNY and CDR2 SVGAGI (reference sequence). The CDR3 DNA follows: TGTGCCAGCAGTCTCACTGGGTCTAGCGGGGGTCCAGATACGCAGTATTTT. Protein: CASSLTGSSGGPDTQYF.

This clonotype appeared a few times. The chain combines TRBV19 with TRBJ2-1; 10 positions match TRBD1. V shed 4 bases, J shed 4 bases, and the junction held 4 bases outside the gene matches. This CDR3 is built from 15 residues. Germline-derived CDR1 and CDR2 are LNHDA and SQIVND (reference sequence). The CDR3 loop reads CASSTQGQGYNEQFF. The CDR3 DNA follows: TGTGCCAGTAGTACCCAGGGACAGGGGTACAATGAGCAGTTCTTC.

The J gene is TRBJ2-3, the V gene TRBV20-1; 14 bases agree with TRBD2. The V gene end was trimmed by 5 bases and the J gene end by 6 bases; junction bases not matched to a gene: 4. The CDR3 runs to 14 residues. Germline CDR1 and CDR2: DFQATT and SNEGSKA (reference sequence). The CDR3 DNA sequence: TGCAGTGCTTCTGGACTAGCGGGGGGTGATACGCAGTATTTT. It codes for CSASGLAGGDTQYF.

Only a few counts were recorded for this clonotype. V usage is TRBV5-4 and J usage is TRBJ2-3; 7 bases align to TRBD2. Germline-derived CDR1 and CDR2 are SGHNT and YYREEE (reference sequence). The CDR3 consists of 16 residues. With 0 bases clipped from V and 5 bases from J, the junction kept 9 bases outside the gene matches. CDR3 in amino acids: CASSLAGGRVEDTQYF. Here the CDR3 DNA reads TGTGCCAGCAGCTTGGCCGGCGGGAGAGTGGAAGATACGCAGTATTTT.

In this sample, this clonotype turned up a few times. The chain recombines TRBV5-1 with TRBJ2-7, with no clear D. V shed 0 bases and J shed 2 bases, with 9 bases lying between them. The germline CDR1 and CDR2 sequences are SGHRS and YFSETQ. The CDR3 has 14 residues. CDR3 amino acids: CASSLGAEAYEQYF. DNA of the CDR3: TGCGCCAGCAGCTTGGGCGCAGAAGCCTACGAGCAGTACTTC. Complete variable domain (other parts from reference TRBV5-1 and TRBJ2-7): KAGVTQTPRYLIKTRGQQVTLSCSPISGHRSVSWYQQTPGQGLQFLFEYFSETQRNKGNFPGRFSGRQFSNSRSEMNVSTLELGDSALYLCASSLGAEAYEQYFGPGTRLTVT.

In this sample, this clonotype turned up a few times. This chain's CDR3 is CASSYTGPAQPQHF. CDR3 bases: TGTGCCAGCAGTTATACAGGGCCGGCTCAGCCCCAGCATTTT. The rearrangement links TRBV12-3 or TRBV12-4 to TRBJ1-5, with D perhaps matching TRBD1 (6 bases). The CDR3 is 14 amino acids. V shed 4 bases and J shed 6 bases, with 13 bases lying between them.

The chain is built from TRBV13 and TRBJ2-2; 9 bases map to TRBD2. The V segment lost 4 bases and the J segment 6 bases; nucleotides outside the gene matches: 3. From germline, CDR1 is PRHDT and CDR2 FYEKMQ (reference sequence). The CDR3 is 14 residues long. The CDR3 sequence is CASSWGLASGELFF. CDR3 nucleotides: TGTGCCAGCAGCTGGGGACTAGCCTCCGGGGAGCTGTTTTTT.

This clonotype was observed a few times. The chain uses TRBV11-2 and TRBJ2-2, with D possibly TRBD1 on 5 matching bases. The CDR3 length is 17 residues. Germline CDR1 is SGHAT and CDR2 is FQNNGV. The germline V and J ends were trimmed by 5 bases and 2 bases, with 18 bases remaining between them. The CDR3 nucleotides are TGTGCCAGCAGCCGTCCAACCCGACAGATTAACACCGGGGAGCTGTTTTTT. This sequence encodes CASSRPTRQINTGELFF. Together with reference TRBV11-2 and TRBJ2-2, the CDR3 gives the full variable domain: EAGVAQSPRYKIIEKRQSVAFWCNPISGHATLYWYQQILGQGPKLLIQFQNNGVVDDSQLPKDRFSAERLKGVDSTLKIQPAKLEDSAVYLCASSRPTRQINTGELFFGEGSRLTVL.

This clonotype was seen a handful of times. This chain links TRBV5-4 with TRBJ2-7; D is perhaps TRBD1 or TRBD2 (6 bases each). The V end was cut by 3 bases, the J end by 3 bases, with 19 bases between. The CDR3 is 16 residues long. In germline, CDR1 is SGHNT, CDR2 YYREEE (reference sequence). For the CDR3, the DNA is TGTGCCAGCAGCTCCTACCCCCGGGGGCGCGTCTACGAGCAGTACTTC. This codes for CASSSYPRGRVYEQYF.